A selection of T cell receptor beta chains follows, all from one sample in a study of blood T cell repertoires in COVID-19. Repertoires were generated with immunoSEQ multiplex PCR, while TCRdb's copy carries only in-frame clones and drops some. The repertoire holds around 210,000 clones, with roughly 80% as singletons. Sequencing used peripheral blood. The origin of the receptors is a man in his 60s with COVID-19, enrolled during active disease. The CDR3 runs from the conserved cysteine through the conserved F or W. D genes are given only for firm matches. Rows give clone size only sometimes, using once, few, many, or a class for an expanded clone.

clone_size: NA
v_call: TRBV2
d_call: TRBD1
j_call: TRBJ1-6
cdr3_nt: TGTGCCAGCTCCCGGGGACAGGCTCGGAATTCACCCCTCCACTTT
cdr3_aa: CASSRGQARNSPLHF

clone_size: NA
v_call: TRBV9
d_call: NA
j_call: TRBJ1-1
cdr3_nt: TGTGCCAGCAGCCGGGAGGGTTGGGAAGCTTTCTTT
cdr3_aa: CASSREGWEAFF

clone_size: NA
v_call: TRBV2
d_call: TRBD1
j_call: TRBJ2-3
cdr3_nt: TGTGCCAGCAGTATGCGACGTCCGGGACAGGGAGTCACAGATACGCAGTATTTT
cdr3_aa: CASSMRRPGQGVTDTQYF

clone_size: NA
v_call: TRBV15
d_call: NA
j_call: TRBJ2-1
cdr3_nt: TGTGCCACCAGCAGAGGCCTAGTTTTTGAGCAGTTCTTC
cdr3_aa: CATSRGLVFEQFF

clone_size: NA
v_call: TRBV6-6
d_call: NA
j_call: TRBJ1-2
cdr3_nt: TGTGCCAGCAGTCCCACCGGAGCGGGGGGGAGCGTGGGCTACACCTTC
cdr3_aa: CASSPTGAGGSVGYTF

clone_size: once
v_call: TRBV2
d_call: NA
j_call: TRBJ2-2
cdr3_nt: TGTGCCAGCAGTGCATCCCCGAACACCGGGGAGCTGTTTTTT
cdr3_aa: CASSASPNTGELFF

clone_size: NA
v_call: TRBV6-5
d_call: TRBD2
j_call: TRBJ2-5
cdr3_nt: TGTGCCAGCAGTTCACTACGCGGGGGGGAGACCCAGTACTTC
cdr3_aa: CASSSLRGGETQYF

clone_size: once
v_call: TRBV29-1
d_call: NA
j_call: TRBJ1-1
cdr3_nt: TGCAGCGCCCAACCGGTCCCGAACACTGAAGCTTTCTTT
cdr3_aa: CSAQPVPNTEAFF

clone_size: NA
v_call: TRBV25-1
d_call: NA
j_call: TRBJ1-1
cdr3_nt: TGTGCCAGCAGTGGCCGGACCAGGGGTACTGAAGCTTTCTTT
cdr3_aa: CASSGRTRGTEAFF

clone_size: NA
v_call: TRBV19
d_call: NA
j_call: TRBJ1-2
cdr3_nt: TGTGCCAGTAGTAGGAGTGGCAGGGGAGTTTATGGCTACACCTTC
cdr3_aa: CASSRSGRGVYGYTF

clone_size: few
v_call: TRBV5-1
d_call: NA
j_call: TRBJ1-1
cdr3_nt: TGCGCCAGCAGCTTGGCCGGAGGGAACACTGAAGCTTTCTTT
cdr3_aa: CASSLAGGNTEAFF

clone_size: NA
v_call: TRBV12-2
d_call: NA
j_call: TRBJ2-1
cdr3_nt: TGTGCAAGTCACTTAGGGACTAGCGGGCCTATAGGAAAAAATGAGCAGTTCTTC
cdr3_aa: CASHLGTSGPIGKNEQFF

clone_size: NA
v_call: TRBV12-3/TRBV12-4
d_call: NA
j_call: TRBJ1-1
cdr3_nt: TGTGCCAGCAGCTTCCTGGACACCAGTAAAGCTTTCTTT
cdr3_aa: CASSFLDTSKAFF

clone_size: few
v_call: TRBV5-1
d_call: TRBD1
j_call: TRBJ1-4
cdr3_nt: TGCGCCAGCAGCTTCTCAGGGGGAGGTGAAAAACTGTTTTTT
cdr3_aa: CASSFSGGGEKLFF

clone_size: NA
v_call: TRBV11-2
d_call: NA
j_call: TRBJ1-6
cdr3_nt: TGTGCCAGCAGCCTGGACAACAGGGCTAATTCACCCCTCCACTTT
cdr3_aa: CASSLDNRANSPLHF

clone_size: NA
v_call: TRBV5-1
d_call: TRBD1
j_call: TRBJ1-4
cdr3_nt: TGCGCCAGCAGCCAAGGGACAGGGGTCGAAAAACTGTTTTTT
cdr3_aa: CASSQGTGVEKLFF

clone_size: NA
v_call: TRBV6-6
d_call: NA
j_call: TRBJ2-7
cdr3_nt: TGTGCCAGCAGTTCGGTTCGAAACTCGCTCTCCGAGCAGTACTTC
cdr3_aa: CASSSVRNSLSEQYF

clone_size: NA
v_call: TRBV5-6
d_call: NA
j_call: TRBJ1-4
cdr3_nt: TGTGCCAGCAGCATCAGGGCTGAAGAAAAACTGTTTTTT
cdr3_aa: CASSIRAEEKLFF

clone_size: NA
v_call: TRBV5-1
d_call: NA
j_call: TRBJ2-5
cdr3_nt: TGCGCCAGCAGCTTAATAGGACAGCAAGAGACCCAGTACTTC
cdr3_aa: CASSLIGQQETQYF

clone_size: NA
v_call: TRBV27
d_call: TRBD1
j_call: TRBJ1-5
cdr3_nt: TGTGCCAGCAGTACCGGGACAGCAACTAATCAGCCCCAGCATTTT
cdr3_aa: CASSTGTATNQPQHF

clone_size: NA
v_call: TRBV9
d_call: NA
j_call: TRBJ2-7
cdr3_nt: TGTGCCAGCAGCACCTCTGCAGGGGTCCTTACCTACGAGCAGTACTTC
cdr3_aa: CASSTSAGVLTYEQYF

clone_size: NA
v_call: TRBV23-1
d_call: NA
j_call: TRBJ1-5
cdr3_nt: TGCGCCAGCAGTCAAGGCTCCGGACAAGGACAGCCCCAGCATTTT
cdr3_aa: CASSQGSGQGQPQHF

clone_size: NA
v_call: TRBV5-6
d_call: NA
j_call: TRBJ1-6
cdr3_nt: TGTGCCAGCAGCTTTGGGCTAGTTCCTAGCAGTTCACCCCTCCACTTT
cdr3_aa: CASSFGLVPSSSPLHF

clone_size: NA
v_call: TRBV28
d_call: TRBD2
j_call: TRBJ2-1
cdr3_nt: TGTGCCAGCAGTCCCCACCCGGGGGGGGGCCGAGGGAATGAGCAGTTCTTC
cdr3_aa: CASSPHPGGGRGNEQFF

clone_size: few
v_call: TRBV15
d_call: NA
j_call: TRBJ1-5
cdr3_nt: TGTGCCACCAGCAGACGACGTATACAGGGTCGGGGGGATCAGCCCCAGCATTTT
cdr3_aa: CATSRRRIQGRGDQPQHF

clone_size: NA
v_call: TRBV5-5
d_call: NA
j_call: TRBJ2-7
cdr3_nt: TGTGCCAGCAGCAAGCCCCCGGGATACGAGCAGTACTTC
cdr3_aa: CASSKPPGYEQYF

clone_size: once
v_call: TRBV28
d_call: NA
j_call: TRBJ1-5
cdr3_nt: TGTGCCAGCAGTTTGGGCAGGGGAGACTATAGCAATCAGCCCCAGCATTTT
cdr3_aa: CASSLGRGDYSNQPQHF

clone_size: NA
v_call: TRBV3-1/TRBV3-2
d_call: TRBD2
j_call: TRBJ2-3
cdr3_nt: TGTGCCAGCAGCCAGGCGAGCGGGAGGGGGGCAGATACGCAGTATTTT
cdr3_aa: CASSQASGRGADTQYF

clone_size: NA
v_call: TRBV7-9
d_call: TRBD1
j_call: TRBJ1-1
cdr3_nt: TGTGCCAGCAGCGAGGGGACAGGGGTTTTCACTGAAGCTTTCTTT
cdr3_aa: CASSEGTGVFTEAFF

clone_size: NA
v_call: TRBV5-8
d_call: NA
j_call: TRBJ2-3
cdr3_nt: TGTGCCAGCAGCATCCTTCGGGGGGCCCCAGATACGCAGTATTTT
cdr3_aa: CASSILRGAPDTQYF

clone_size: NA
v_call: TRBV5-1
d_call: NA
j_call: TRBJ1-3
cdr3_nt: TGCGCCAGCAGCTTGGATGCAGGCGTCTCTGGAAACACCATATATTTT
cdr3_aa: CASSLDAGVSGNTIYF

clone_size: NA
v_call: TRBV25-1
d_call: NA
j_call: TRBJ1-1
cdr3_nt: TGTGCCAGCAGTAGGGAGGCCCCCGGGCAAGCTTTCTTT
cdr3_aa: CASSREAPGQAFF

clone_size: NA
v_call: TRBV9
d_call: NA
j_call: TRBJ1-4
cdr3_nt: TGTGCCAGCAGCGAAAAGGGGCGACCTAATGAAAAACTGTTTTTT
cdr3_aa: CASSEKGRPNEKLFF

clone_size: NA
v_call: TRBV7-9
d_call: TRBD1
j_call: TRBJ2-7
cdr3_nt: TGTGCCAGCAGCATCCGACAGGGGTTTTCCCAAATCTCCTACGAGCAGTACTTC
cdr3_aa: CASSIRQGFSQISYEQYF

clone_size: NA
v_call: TRBV18
d_call: TRBD1
j_call: TRBJ1-1
cdr3_nt: TGTGCCAGCTCACCCCGGGACAGGGTTTCAACGGACACTGAAGCTTTCTTT
cdr3_aa: CASSPRDRVSTDTEAFF

clone_size: NA
v_call: TRBV19
d_call: NA
j_call: TRBJ1-1
cdr3_nt: TGTGCCAGTAGGGGGTCCGGGGACACTGAAGCTTTCTTT
cdr3_aa: CASRGSGDTEAFF

clone_size: NA
v_call: TRBV3-1/TRBV3-2
d_call: NA
j_call: TRBJ2-4
cdr3_nt: TGTGCCAGCAGCCAAGCCCAGGGTGGACAGTACTTC
cdr3_aa: CASSQAQGGQYF

clone_size: NA
v_call: TRBV7-2
d_call: NA
j_call: TRBJ1-1
cdr3_nt: TGTGCCAGCAGCTTACGGCGGGAGAACACTGAAGCTTTCTTT
cdr3_aa: CASSLRRENTEAFF

clone_size: NA
v_call: TRBV2
d_call: TRBD1
j_call: TRBJ1-6
cdr3_nt: TGTGCCAGCAGTGTTGACAGGGCCAATTCACCCCTCCACTTT
cdr3_aa: CASSVDRANSPLHF

clone_size: NA
v_call: TRBV11-2
d_call: TRBD1
j_call: TRBJ1-1
cdr3_nt: TGTGCCAGCAGCTTAGAAGGGACAGGTCAGAACACTGAAGCTTTCTTT
cdr3_aa: CASSLEGTGQNTEAFF

clone_size: NA
v_call: TRBV20-1
d_call: NA
j_call: TRBJ1-1
cdr3_nt: TGCAGTGCTAGAAGACAGCCGGAAGCTTTCTTT
cdr3_aa: CSARRQPEAFF

clone_size: NA
v_call: TRBV13
d_call: NA
j_call: TRBJ1-1
cdr3_nt: TGTGCCAGCAGCGTGGGTGGGCCTGAAGCTTTCTTT
cdr3_aa: CASSVGGPEAFF

clone_size: NA
v_call: TRBV19
d_call: NA
j_call: TRBJ1-2
cdr3_nt: TGTGCCAGTAGTATCCCAGGGAATGGTGGCTACACCTTC
cdr3_aa: CASSIPGNGGYTF

clone_size: NA
v_call: TRBV28
d_call: TRBD2
j_call: TRBJ2-3
cdr3_nt: TGTGCCAGCACCCCTGGGAGGGCAGATACGCAGTATTTT
cdr3_aa: CASTPGRADTQYF

clone_size: NA
v_call: TRBV18
d_call: NA
j_call: TRBJ2-3
cdr3_nt: TGTGCCAGCTCACCCACCCGGCGGCCAGGGGGCACAGATACGCAGTATTTT
cdr3_aa: CASSPTRRPGGTDTQYF

clone_size: NA
v_call: TRBV30
d_call: TRBD1
j_call: TRBJ1-6
cdr3_nt: TGTGCCTGGAGTCGGACAGGGGTGGGTTCACCCCTCCACTTT
cdr3_aa: CAWSRTGVGSPLHF

clone_size: NA
v_call: TRBV7-2
d_call: NA
j_call: TRBJ2-7
cdr3_nt: TGTGCCAGCAGCTTAGGACGGGAGAGGACCTACGAGCAGTACTTC
cdr3_aa: CASSLGRERTYEQYF

clone_size: few
v_call: TRBV2
d_call: NA
j_call: TRBJ1-4
cdr3_nt: TGTGCCAGCAGTGGTCGGGACATCTCAACTAATGAAAAACTGTTTTTT
cdr3_aa: CASSGRDISTNEKLFF

clone_size: NA
v_call: TRBV11-1
d_call: NA
j_call: TRBJ2-1
cdr3_nt: TGTGCCAGCAGCTTAATGTCGCAGGGCCACAGCAATGAGCAGTTCTTC
cdr3_aa: CASSLMSQGHSNEQFF

clone_size: NA
v_call: TRBV27
d_call: TRBD1
j_call: TRBJ2-2
cdr3_nt: TGTGCCAGCTCCGGGACAGGGGGGACCGGGGAGCTGTTTTTT
cdr3_aa: CASSGTGGTGELFF

clone_size: NA
v_call: TRBV7-9
d_call: NA
j_call: TRBJ2-7
cdr3_nt: TGTGCCAGCAGCTTCGGGGGAGAGCAGTACTTC
cdr3_aa: CASSFGGEQYF

clone_size: NA
v_call: TRBV11-3
d_call: TRBD1
j_call: TRBJ2-5
cdr3_nt: TGTGCCAGCAGCTTAGAAGGGGGCAAGACCCAGTACTTC
cdr3_aa: CASSLEGGKTQYF

clone_size: NA
v_call: TRBV5-8
d_call: TRBD2
j_call: TRBJ2-7
cdr3_nt: TGTGCCAGCAGCTTGGGCGGGAGGGCCATGGATGAGCAGTACTTC
cdr3_aa: CASSLGGRAMDEQYF

clone_size: once
v_call: TRBV12-3/TRBV12-4
d_call: NA
j_call: TRBJ1-2
cdr3_nt: TGTGCCAGCCTCGGGGTCGGCGAGGGCTACACCTTC
cdr3_aa: CASLGVGEGYTF

clone_size: NA
v_call: TRBV5-1
d_call: NA
j_call: TRBJ1-1
cdr3_nt: TGCGCCAGCAGCTTTACCAGGGGTGGGACTGAAGCTTTCTTT
cdr3_aa: CASSFTRGGTEAFF

clone_size: once
v_call: TRBV7-3
d_call: TRBD2
j_call: TRBJ2-2
cdr3_nt: TGTGCCAGCAGCCCGGGGCTAGCGGCCTCAAGGGACACCGGGGAGCTGTTTTTT
cdr3_aa: CASSPGLAASRDTGELFF

clone_size: few
v_call: TRBV27
d_call: NA
j_call: TRBJ2-7
cdr3_nt: TGTGCCACTTCGCGGAGAGGCGGGGGCGGCGAGCAGTACTTC
cdr3_aa: CATSRRGGGGEQYF